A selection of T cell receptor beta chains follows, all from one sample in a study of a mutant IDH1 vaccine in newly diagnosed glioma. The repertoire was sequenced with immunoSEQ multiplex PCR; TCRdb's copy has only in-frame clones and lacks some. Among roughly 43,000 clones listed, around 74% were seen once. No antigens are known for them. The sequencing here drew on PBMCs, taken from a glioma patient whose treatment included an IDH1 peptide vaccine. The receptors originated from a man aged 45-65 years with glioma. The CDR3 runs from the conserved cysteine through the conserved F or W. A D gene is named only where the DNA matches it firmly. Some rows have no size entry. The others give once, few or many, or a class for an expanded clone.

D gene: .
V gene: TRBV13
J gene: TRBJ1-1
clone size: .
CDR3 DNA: TGTGCCAGCAGCCCCGGAGGGGTCGAAGCTTTCTTT
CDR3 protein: CASSPGGVEAFF

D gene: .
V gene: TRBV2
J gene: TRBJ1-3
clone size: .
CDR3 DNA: TGTGCCAGCCATCCCAGGGGAGTTATCGGAAACACCATATATTTT
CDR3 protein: CASHPRGVIGNTIYF

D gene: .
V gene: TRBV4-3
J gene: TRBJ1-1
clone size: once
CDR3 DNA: TGCGCCAGCAGCCAAGCAGTGGGAAACACTGAAGCTTTCTTT
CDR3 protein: CASSQAVGNTEAFF

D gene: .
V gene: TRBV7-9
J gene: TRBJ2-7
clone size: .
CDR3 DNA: TGTGCCAGCAGCTTAGGAGCCGAGCAGTACTTC
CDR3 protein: CASSLGAEQYF

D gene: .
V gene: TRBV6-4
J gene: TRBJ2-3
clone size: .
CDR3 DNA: TGTGCCAGCAGTGTGGGCGGGGGCTACACAGATACGCAGTATTTT
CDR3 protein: CASSVGGGYTDTQYF

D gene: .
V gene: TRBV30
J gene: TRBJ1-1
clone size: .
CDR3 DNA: TGTGCCTGGAGTTCAGGGCTTGGCACTGAAGCTTTCTTT
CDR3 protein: CAWSSGLGTEAFF

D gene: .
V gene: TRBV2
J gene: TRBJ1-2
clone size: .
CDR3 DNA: TGTGCCAGCACGGGGGGAGGGTATGGCTACACCTTC
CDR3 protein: CASTGGGYGYTF

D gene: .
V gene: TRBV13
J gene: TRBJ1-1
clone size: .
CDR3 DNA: TGTGCCAGCAGCCCAAAGGAAGGCTGGGACACTGAAGCTTTCTTT
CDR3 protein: CASSPKEGWDTEAFF

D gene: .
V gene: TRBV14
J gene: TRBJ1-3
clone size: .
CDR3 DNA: TGTGTCAGCAGCCCGGGACCGCGGGGGGACACCATATATTTT
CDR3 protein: CVSSPGPRGDTIYF

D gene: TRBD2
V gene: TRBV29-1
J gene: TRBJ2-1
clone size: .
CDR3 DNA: TGCAGCGTCCGGACTAGCGGAGCTAATGAGCAGTTCTTC
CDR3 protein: CSVRTSGANEQFF

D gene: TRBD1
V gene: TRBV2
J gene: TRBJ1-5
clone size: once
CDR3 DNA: TGTGCCAGCAGCGCCGGACAGGGTAATTATCAGCCCCAGCATTTT
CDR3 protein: CASSAGQGNYQPQHF